The rows below give T cell receptor beta chains drawn from one sample of a study of cytomegalovirus exposure and HLA in healthy donors. The method was immunoSEQ multiplex PCR; TCRdb's version includes in-frame clones alone and lacks a portion of them. The sample lists approximately 88,000 clones; over 75% were seen once. Sample: PBMCs. The receptor set was obtained from a man younger than 35 in good health and CMV-seronegative. Both conserved end residues are part of each CDR3. The D gene is left open where the match is weak. The listing skips clone size in some rows; elsewhere it reads once, few, many or a size class.

once	TRBV5-1	TRBD2	15	TRBJ2-5	TGCGCCAGCATGGTAGTAGCGGGGGCCCAAGAGACCCAGTACTTC	CASMVVAGAQETQYF
NA	TRBV10-3	NA	13	TRBJ1-4	TGTGCCATCAGTACAGGGACGGGGGAAAAACTGTTTTTT	CAISTGTGEKLFF
NA	TRBV2	TRBD1	14	TRBJ1-2	TGTGCCAGCGATCCGGGACAGGGTTTGGGTGGCTACACCTTC	CASDPGQGLGGYTF
NA	TRBV5-1	TRBD1	15	TRBJ1-4	TGCGCCAGCAGGCCACCGGGACAGGGGGGTGAAAAACTGTTTTTT	CASRPPGQGGEKLFF
NA	TRBV18	NA	14	TRBJ2-5	TGTGCCAGCTCACCTCCCCACGGTGAAGAGACCCAGTACTTC	CASSPPHGEETQYF
NA	TRBV11-2	NA	14	TRBJ1-6	TGTGCCAGCAGCCTCCTCTCCTATAATTCACCCCTCCACTTT	CASSLLSYNSPLHF
NA	TRBV10-2	TRBD1	15	TRBJ1-2	TGCGCCAGCAGTGAAAGAAACAGGGGGAGCTATGGCTACACCTTC	CASSERNRGSYGYTF
once	TRBV6-4	NA	15	TRBJ2-1	TGTGCCAGCAGTGCAGAGCTGGGAGGATACAATGAGCAGTTCTTC	CASSAELGGYNEQFF
NA	TRBV7-2	NA	13	TRBJ1-5	TGTGCCAGCAGCTTAGGGCGGGATCAGCCCCAGCATTTT	CASSLGRDQPQHF
NA	TRBV6-1	TRBD1	15	TRBJ1-1	TGTGCCAGCAGGGACAGGTCCCCCATGAACACTGAAGCTTTCTTT	CASRDRSPMNTEAFF